One and the same sample provided the 10 T cell receptor beta chains below, sequenced in a study of T cells in Graves' hyperthyroidism and ophthalmopathy. TCR beta CDR3 regions were amplified from RNA transcripts. During a first-round RT-PCR of the TCR CDR3, the HTBI primer set was used. One entry per CDR3 protein, called by TCRdb with MiXCR from the multiplex PCR reads. The table includes approximately 400,000 distinct CDR3 sequences, more than 13% detected once. Sequenced: blood. Receptor source: a man in his fifties or sixties with Graves' ophthalmopathy.

This clonotype appeared many times. The chain carries TRBV28 and TRBJ2-1, with 9 bases that match TRBD2. CDR1 and CDR2 from the germline V gene are MDHEN and SYDVKM. The CDR3 sequence is 15 residues long. Unmatched junction bases numbered 6, after V lost 5 bases and J lost 4 bases. CDR3 nucleotides: TGTGCCAGCAGTCCCGGACTAGCGATTTACAATGAGCAGTTCTTC. This codes for CASSPGLAIYNEQFF.

The chain is built from TRBV27 and TRBJ2-3; TRBD2 aligns across 7 bases. Trimming removed 7 bases from V and 4 bases from J; junction bases left unmatched: 11. CDR1 is MNHEY, CDR2 SMNVEV, per germline (reference sequence). The CDR3 runs to 15 residues. Here the CDR3 DNA reads TGTGCCAGCACCCCTTATGGGGGAGGGCCAGATACGCAGTATTTT. It translates to CASTPYGGGPDTQYF.

This clonotype showed up many times. The chain carries TRBV27 and TRBJ2-1; 9 bases map to TRBD2. The V and J ends lost 4 bases and 7 bases, in that order; junction bases with no gene match: 8. The V gene's germline CDR1 is MNHEY and CDR2 SMNVEV (reference sequence). The CDR3 contains 15 residues. This CDR3 is CASSYIAGAWNEQFF. DNA of the CDR3: TGTGCCAGCAGTTATATAGCGGGAGCTTGGAATGAGCAGTTCTTC.

In this sample, this clonotype turned up a few times. The chain uses TRBV6-5 and TRBJ1-1, with a tentative D call TRBD1 (5 bases). This CDR3 comprises 14 residues. CDR1 and CDR2 from the germline V gene are MNHEY and SVGAGI. Trimming took 2 bases from V and 3 from J, leaving 10 bases between them. CDR3 DNA: TGTGCCAGCAGTTACCCCGGGGACTACACTGAAGCTTTCTTT. Residues: CASSYPGDYTEAFF.

This clonotype was counted many times. The gene calls are TRBV6-1 and TRBJ2-5, with 8 bases matching TRBD2. There are 15 residues in the CDR3. V shed 7 bases, J shed 5 bases, and the junction held 12 bases outside the gene matches. Germline CDR1 MNHNS, CDR2 SASEGT. The CDR3 reads CASNTRAPGGETQYF. CDR3 sequence (DNA): TGTGCCAGCAATACCCGGGCCCCGGGGGGGGAGACCCAGTACTTC.

This clonotype was counted ten times or more. This chain uses TRBV15 with TRBJ2-1, with 10 bases identical to TRBD2. Germline trimming cut 5 bases from V and 4 bases from J; bases unmatched to any gene: 5. Per germline, CDR1 LNHNV and CDR2 YYDKDF (reference sequence). This CDR3 spans 15 amino acids. CDR3 region: CATSLLAGDYNEQFF. DNA of the CDR3: TGTGCCACCAGCCTCCTAGCGGGGGATTACAATGAGCAGTTCTTC.

On this clonotype: The junction differs from germline at one of its ends, possibly a read error. The V and J genes are TRBV9 and TRBJ2-4, with a tentative D call TRBD2 (6 bases). CDR3 length equals 15 residues. Germline lookup yields CDR1 SGDLS and CDR2 YYNGEE. This chain's CDR3 is CAGSEGLSRGNIQYF. In DNA, the CDR3 is TGTGCCGGCAGCGAGGGACTGAGTCGGGGAAACATTCAGTACTTC.

This clonotype was seen more than once but under ten times. This chain uses TRBV25-1 with TRBJ1-3, with 7 bases lining up with TRBD1. V shed 5 bases, J shed 6 bases, and the junction held 7 bases outside the gene matches. This CDR3 region has 14 residues. Germline V gene lookup returns CDR1 MGHDK and CDR2 SYGVNS. The CDR3 DNA reads as TGTGCCAGCAGTCAAGAGGGGGCTTTAAACACCATATATTTT. Its protein is CASSQEGALNTIYF.

This clonotype was detected ten times or more. The chain employs TRBV29-1 and TRBJ1-4; 10 bases are a match to TRBD1. The germline V gene encodes CDR1 SQVTM and CDR2 ANQGSEA. The ends lost 4 bases at V and 2 bases at J; junction bases unmatched: 7. The CDR3 is 16 amino acids. For the CDR3, the DNA is TGCAGCGTTGGAGGGACAGGGGCTTCCACTAATGAAAAACTGTTTTTT. Protein: CSVGGTGASTNEKLFF.

The chain combines TRBV20-1 with TRBJ2-7, with D possibly being TRBD2 (6 bases). The CDR3 has 15 residues. CDR1 and CDR2 from the germline V gene are DFQATT and SNEGSKA (reference sequence). CDR3: CSAIKPSVSPYEQYF. For the CDR3, the DNA is TGCAGCGCAATAAAACCTAGCGTCAGTCCCTACGAGCAGTACTTC.